Listed below are T cell receptor beta chains from one sample, sequenced in a study of beta chain features in type 1 diabetes. This table comes from immunoSEQ multiplex PCR, and its TCRdb copy is limited to in-frame clones, with some not included. This table holds around 260,000 clones, roughly a quarter found once. The sample was naive CD4+ T cells from blood. Source of these receptors: a woman aged 25 to 39 with type 1 diabetes. Each CDR3 is given without its conserved first and last residue. A D gene is named only where the DNA matches it firmly.

j_gene: TRBJ2-5
d_gene: TRBD1
v_gene: TRBV29-1
len: 11
CDR3aa: SSGTGGQETQY

j_gene: TRBJ2-2
d_gene: .
v_gene: TRBV2
len: 12
CDR3aa: ASGNGGNTGELF

j_gene: TRBJ1-1
d_gene: TRBD1
v_gene: TRBV4-1
len: 12
CDR3aa: ASSHPTGTRMTF

j_gene: TRBJ2-7
d_gene: .
v_gene: TRBV2
len: 11
CDR3aa: ASSWYGHYEQY

j_gene: TRBJ2-1
d_gene: .
v_gene: TRBV5-4
len: 12
CDR3aa: ASSLEASANEQF

j_gene: TRBJ1-2
d_gene: .
v_gene: TRBV21-1
len: 13
CDR3aa: ASSVVGRANYGYT

j_gene: TRBJ2-4
d_gene: TRBD1
v_gene: TRBV29-1
len: 11
CDR3aa: SVRQGAVSIQY

j_gene: TRBJ1-5
d_gene: TRBD1
v_gene: TRBV28
len: 13
CDR3aa: ASSLLTGSDQPQH

j_gene: TRBJ2-5
d_gene: TRBD1
v_gene: TRBV5-4
len: 11
CDR3aa: ASSIDRAETQY

j_gene: TRBJ2-7
d_gene: .
v_gene: TRBV29-1
len: 9
CDR3aa: SYTETYEQY

j_gene: TRBJ2-1
d_gene: TRBD2
v_gene: TRBV7-9
len: 14
CDR3aa: ASSSPGTSGYNEQF

j_gene: TRBJ2-2
d_gene: .
v_gene: TRBV5-1
len: 13
CDR3aa: ASSLGPEVTGELF

j_gene: TRBJ2-7
d_gene: .
v_gene: TRBV29-1
len: 10
CDR3aa: SVALASYEQY

j_gene: TRBJ2-3
d_gene: .
v_gene: TRBV30
len: 12
CDR3aa: AWSVLLYTDTQY

j_gene: TRBJ2-7
d_gene: TRBD2
v_gene: TRBV6-5
len: 11
CDR3aa: ASNSGRAREQY

j_gene: TRBJ1-5
d_gene: TRBD1
v_gene: TRBV9
len: 13
CDR3aa: ASSPRDSPNQPQH

j_gene: TRBJ1-2
d_gene: .
v_gene: TRBV6-5
len: 12
CDR3aa: ASSLGPTNYGYT

j_gene: TRBJ2-1
d_gene: .
v_gene: TRBV5-1
len: 13
CDR3aa: ASSLVGASYNEQF

j_gene: TRBJ2-7
d_gene: TRBD1
v_gene: TRBV30
len: 12
CDR3aa: AWSVLQGANEQY

j_gene: TRBJ1-1
d_gene: .
v_gene: TRBV7-9
len: 12
CDR3aa: ASSFRTERTEAF

j_gene: TRBJ1-2
d_gene: .
v_gene: TRBV29-1
len: 12
CDR3aa: SVEENSLSYGYT

j_gene: TRBJ2-7
d_gene: .
v_gene: TRBV6-7
len: 13
CDR3aa: ASSYWAGDSYEQY

j_gene: TRBJ2-1
d_gene: .
v_gene: TRBV2
len: 11
CDR3aa: AGRAGVTNEQF

j_gene: TRBJ2-7
d_gene: .
v_gene: TRBV11-1
len: 14
CDR3aa: ASSLGSIGFYYEQY

j_gene: TRBJ2-7
d_gene: TRBD1
v_gene: TRBV5-1
len: 15
CDR3aa: ASSLVGGTGEIGEQY

j_gene: TRBJ2-1
d_gene: .
v_gene: TRBV6-1
len: 14
CDR3aa: ASSEAKTGTYNEQF

j_gene: TRBJ2-7
d_gene: TRBD2
v_gene: TRBV15
len: 12
CDR3aa: ATSREGGVHEQY

j_gene: TRBJ1-4
d_gene: .
v_gene: TRBV7-2
len: 13
CDR3aa: ASSLDPGGSKKLF

j_gene: TRBJ2-4
d_gene: .
v_gene: TRBV29-1
len: 12
CDR3aa: SVEIPGWLNIQY

j_gene: TRBJ2-3
d_gene: .
v_gene: TRBV29-1
len: 12
CDR3aa: SVPGATFGDTQY

j_gene: TRBJ2-3
d_gene: TRBD2
v_gene: TRBV9
len: 13
CDR3aa: ASSASGERADTQY

j_gene: TRBJ1-1
d_gene: .
v_gene: TRBV9
len: 12
CDR3aa: AGSYPSCGASAF

j_gene: TRBJ2-2
d_gene: .
v_gene: TRBV19
len: 10
CDR3aa: ASSTQTGELF

j_gene: TRBJ2-7
d_gene: TRBD2
v_gene: TRBV4-2
len: 14
CDR3aa: ASSPRLAEISYEQY

j_gene: TRBJ2-7
d_gene: TRBD2
v_gene: TRBV5-4
len: 13
CDR3aa: ASSWTGTRNYEQY

j_gene: TRBJ2-1
d_gene: .
v_gene: TRBV5-1
len: 13
CDR3aa: ASSFSGAGDNEQF

j_gene: TRBJ2-1
d_gene: .
v_gene: TRBV6-8
len: 7
CDR3aa: ASIGEQF

j_gene: TRBJ2-2
d_gene: TRBD1
v_gene: TRBV6-1
len: 12
CDR3aa: ASSGQGLGGELF

j_gene: TRBJ1-5
d_gene: .
v_gene: TRBV4-1
len: 13
CDR3aa: ASSQVQGPNQPQH

j_gene: TRBJ1-5
d_gene: TRBD1
v_gene: TRBV2
len: 11
CDR3aa: ASSGQGDQPQH

j_gene: TRBJ2-7
d_gene: TRBD2
v_gene: TRBV18
len: 12
CDR3aa: ASSTAGGSYEQY

j_gene: TRBJ1-1
d_gene: .
v_gene: TRBV5-1
len: 13
CDR3aa: ASSLADSMNTEAF

j_gene: TRBJ2-5
d_gene: .
v_gene: TRBV25-1
len: 12
CDR3aa: ASSEQVRQETQY

j_gene: TRBJ1-1
d_gene: .
v_gene: TRBV4-1
len: 12
CDR3aa: ASSQDSSPRGAF

j_gene: TRBJ1-5
d_gene: .
v_gene: TRBV10-3
len: 10
CDR3aa: AIRGDNQPQH

j_gene: TRBJ2-1
d_gene: .
v_gene: TRBV18
len: 16
CDR3aa: ASSLEGPDLRGYNEQF

j_gene: TRBJ1-2
d_gene: TRBD1
v_gene: TRBV27
len: 11
CDR3aa: ASLGTGSYGYT

j_gene: TRBJ2-5
d_gene: .
v_gene: TRBV29-1
len: 11
CDR3aa: SVRRVQGETQY

j_gene: TRBJ2-1
d_gene: .
v_gene: TRBV7-8
len: 12
CDR3aa: ASSLSRYDNEQF

j_gene: TRBJ1-2
d_gene: TRBD1
v_gene: TRBV30
len: 11
CDR3aa: AWSVQGSGGYT